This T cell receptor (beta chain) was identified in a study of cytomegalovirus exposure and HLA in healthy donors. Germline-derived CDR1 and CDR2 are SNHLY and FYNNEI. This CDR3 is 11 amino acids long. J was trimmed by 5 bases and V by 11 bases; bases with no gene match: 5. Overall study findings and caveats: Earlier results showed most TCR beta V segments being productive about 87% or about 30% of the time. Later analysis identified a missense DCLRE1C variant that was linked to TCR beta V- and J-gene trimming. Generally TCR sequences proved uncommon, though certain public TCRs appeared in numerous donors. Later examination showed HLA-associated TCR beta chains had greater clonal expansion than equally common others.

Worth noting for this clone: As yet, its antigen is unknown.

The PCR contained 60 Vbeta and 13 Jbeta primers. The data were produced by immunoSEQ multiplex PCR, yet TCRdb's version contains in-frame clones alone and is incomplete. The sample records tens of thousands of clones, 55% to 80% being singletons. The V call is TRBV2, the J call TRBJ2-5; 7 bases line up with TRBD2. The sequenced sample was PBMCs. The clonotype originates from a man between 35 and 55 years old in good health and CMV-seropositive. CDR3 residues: CAVLGGETQYF. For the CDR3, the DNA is TGTGCCGTGCTGGGGGGGGAGACCCAGTACTTC.